This T cell receptor beta chain was documented in a study of blood T cell repertoires in COVID-19 (TCRdb year 2020). Regarding the research as a whole: Samples from collaborators originated in the United States, Italy and Spain and spanned both the acute and convalescent phases of COVID-19. The material from the prospective study consisted of cDNA or gDNA derived from T cells, B-cell-depleted T cells, or PBMCs. Deeply sampled blood TCRbeta repertoires from subjects exposed to, actively infected with, or recovered from COVID-19 were included in the dataset. The repertoires were released in a freely available public database meant as a resource for research on the immune response to SARS-CoV-2. Samples were obtained from the ongoing ImmuneRACE study (first 160 participants) and from some 1,300 subjects provided by 6 global collaborators. A de-identified subject ID, COVID-19 status, age in years and sex were almost always included in the sample metadata. Where available, HLA class I and class II types were obtained from metadata supplied by the sample provider rather than from assay-based typing.

TCRbeta CDR3 regions were amplified from genomic DNA by means of the immunoSEQ Assay, a bias-controlled multiplex PCR. Per the authors' processing: Within the assay, amplification of reference gene primers was used to estimate how many nucleated cells each sample contained. To quantify the absolute abundance of each unique TCRbeta CDR3 rearrangement, sequence reads were collapsed and filtered. For each sample, productive Simpson clonality was calculated as the square root of Simpson's diversity index over productive rearrangements. The immuneACCESS repertoire file appears here via TCRdb, limited to in-frame rearrangements. These files lack a portion of the clones; in checked studies, under half of the deficit traces to unresolved V genes, and the cause of the others is not known. The V and J calls and clone size come from that table; D and trimming were worked out from the DNA. This sample gives roughly 58,000 clones in total; over 75% of them show up just once. The ten largest clonotypes hold roughly 30% of the sample.

Between the V and J ends, shortened by 3 bases and 5 bases respectively, the junction contains 20 bases. For CDR1 and CDR2, the germline V gene lists SGDLS and YYNGEE. The CDR3 sequence holds 16 residues, the cysteine and phenylalanine included. Only the CDR3 DNA is retained, 48 bases long and in frame from the first base. One collaborating source in Seattle enrolled patients while the patients were actively infected and followed the patients over time throughout the course of disease. Whole blood was collected in K2EDTA tubes by collaborating institutions according to the institutions' own protocols. For TCRbeta analysis, collaborators shipped samples in one of three forms: frozen whole blood, isolated PBMCs, or DNA extracted from either of those sample types. What the study reported, not specific to this receptor: How much clinical and demographic metadata was included differed by source and by participant, and the metadata was provided uncurated.

This clone was counted a few times. The specificity of this receptor is unknown. No base qualities exist here, and no much larger clone lies one base off it. The source is a man aged 55-75 years with COVID-19, enrolled during active disease. Sequencing was carried out using peripheral blood. The rearranged chain carries TRBV9 and TRBJ1-1, with TRBD1 perhaps the D gene, on 6 matching bases. The nucleotide sequence reads TGTGCCAGCAGCGGCACTGCTACTCAGGGGCGGACTGAAGCTTTCTTT. Protein translation: CASSGTATQGRTEAFF. The full variable domain, completed from the reference TRBV9 and TRBJ1-1 proteins outside the CDR3, reads DSGVTQTPKHLITATGQRVTLRCSPRSGDLSVYWYQQSLDQGLQFLIQYYNGEERAKGNILERFSAQQFPDLHSELNLSSLELGDSALYFCASSGTATQGRTEAFFGQGTRLTVV.